The sequence of this T cell receptor beta chain was determined in a study of T cell changes during pregnancy in multiple sclerosis. CDR1 and CDR2 (germline): MNHEY, SVGAGI. The CDR3 length is 16 residues. Trimming stripped 0 bases from V and 6 bases from J, with 18 bases between. Only in-frame clones appear in the TCRdb table, and some are missing; sequencing was by immunoSEQ multiplex PCR. The table shows tens of thousands of clones, with about nine tenths occurring only once. The receptor's source is a female donor in good health, enrolled as a control in a pregnancy study. The input for sequencing was CD4+ T cells from peripheral blood mononuclear cells, taken after pregnancy. The chain employs TRBV6-5 and TRBJ2-7; D might be TRBD2 (6 bases). The CDR3, as DNA: TGTGCCAGCAGTTACTCGACTAGAGGGGTCGGATTCGAGCAGTACTTC. Translation gives CASSYSTRGVGFEQYF.